This is a list of T cell receptor beta chains from one sample in a study of blood T cell repertoires in COVID-19. Sequencing used immunoSEQ multiplex PCR; TCRdb keeps in-frame clones, though not all of them. The sample lists under 250,000 clones; around 87% were seen once. Sequenced: peripheral blood. These receptor sequences come from a woman in her 70s with active or convalescent COVID-19. The CDR3 runs from the conserved cysteine through the conserved F or W. D genes are given only for firm matches. The size field is filled for only some rows; it gives once, few, many or a size class.

>-|TRBD1|TRBV24-1|TRBJ1-2
CATSESDRDYGYTF
TGTGCCACCAGTGAATCCGACAGGGACTATGGCTACACCTTC
>once|-|TRBV2|TRBJ2-3
CASSVYGGPSTDTQYF
TGTGCCAGCAGTGTATATGGGGGCCCTAGCACAGATACGCAGTATTTT
>-|-|TRBV5-1|TRBJ2-1
CASSLPRPQGNEQFF
TGCGCCAGCAGCCTCCCTAGGCCCCAAGGCAATGAGCAGTTCTTC
>once|-|TRBV10-2|TRBJ2-2
CASSQIQGSGELFF
TGCGCCAGCAGCCAAATACAGGGATCCGGGGAGCTGTTTTTT
>-|-|TRBV10-1|TRBJ2-3
CASSAPGAQEVDTQYF
TGCGCCAGCAGTGCCCCGGGAGCCCAGGAGGTTGATACGCAGTATTTT
>-|TRBD1|TRBV9|TRBJ2-5
CASSVGAGGMSGTQYF
TGTGCCAGCAGCGTAGGGGCAGGGGGTATGAGTGGGACCCAGTACTTC
>few|TRBD2|TRBV7-8|TRBJ2-2
CASTPRAGEYTGELFF
TGTGCCAGCACCCCCAGGGCGGGGGAATACACCGGGGAGCTGTTTTTT
>-|-|TRBV15|TRBJ1-1
CATSRDGRGNTEAFF
TGTGCCACCAGCAGAGATGGGCGGGGAAACACTGAAGCTTTCTTT
>-|TRBD1|TRBV6-2/TRBV6-3|TRBJ1-1
CASSSLGQGKVEAFF
TGTGCCAGCAGTTCCCTCGGACAGGGGAAGGTAGAAGCTTTCTTT
>-|-|TRBV18|TRBJ1-1
CASSPFEGRKNTEAFF
TGTGCCAGCTCACCTTTTGAAGGGAGGAAGAACACTGAAGCTTTCTTT
>-|TRBD1|TRBV7-9|TRBJ1-2
CASSLWDRGNYGYTF
TGTGCCAGCAGCTTGTGGGACAGGGGTAACTATGGCTACACCTTC
>-|-|TRBV18|TRBJ1-4
CASSPPAGANEKLFF
TGTGCCAGCTCACCCCCGGCGGGGGCTAATGAAAAACTGTTTTTT
>-|TRBD1|TRBV14|TRBJ1-2
CASSQKTGWGGYTF
TGTGCCAGCAGCCAGAAGACAGGGTGGGGTGGCTACACCTTC
>-|-|TRBV12-3/TRBV12-4|TRBJ1-1
CASSLFRGAEAFF
TGTGCCAGCAGTTTATTTCGGGGGGCTGAAGCTTTCTTT
>-|-|TRBV27|TRBJ1-2
CASSDTGLGGYTF
TGTGCCAGCAGTGATACAGGGCTGGGCGGCTACACCTTC
>-|-|TRBV6-5|TRBJ1-2
CASYRLGYTF
TGTGCCAGCTACAGGCTTGGCTACACCTTC
>-|-|TRBV5-1|TRBJ2-5
CASSLGFNRVSEETQYF
TGCGCCAGCAGCTTGGGATTTAATAGAGTTTCCGAAGAGACCCAGTACTTC